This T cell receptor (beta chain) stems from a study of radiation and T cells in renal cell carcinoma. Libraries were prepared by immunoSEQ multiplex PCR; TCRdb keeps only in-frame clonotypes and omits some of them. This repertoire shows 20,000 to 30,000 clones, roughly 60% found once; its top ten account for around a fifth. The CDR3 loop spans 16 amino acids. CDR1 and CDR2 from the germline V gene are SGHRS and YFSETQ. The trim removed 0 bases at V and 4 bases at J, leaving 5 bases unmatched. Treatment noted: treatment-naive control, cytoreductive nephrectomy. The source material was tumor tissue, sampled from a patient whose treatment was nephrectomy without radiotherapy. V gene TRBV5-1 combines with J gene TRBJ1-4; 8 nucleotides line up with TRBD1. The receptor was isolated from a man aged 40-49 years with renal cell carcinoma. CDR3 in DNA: TGCGCCAGCAGCTTGGTTCCGGGACAGGTTAATGAAAAACTGTTTTTT. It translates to CASSLVPGQVNEKLFF.